This T cell receptor (beta chain) was sequenced during a study of T cells in Graves' hyperthyroidism and ophthalmopathy. RNA transcripts yielded amplified TCR beta CDR3 regions. The HTBI primer set was used in a first-round RT-PCR of the TCR CDR3. TCRdb reprocessed the multiplex PCR reads via MiXCR and lists one record per CDR3 protein. The profile shows about 420,000 distinct CDR3 sequences, approximately 14% of them singletons. In its sample, this clonotype was seen many times. The CDR3 runs 16 residues. Germline values: CDR1 SEHNR, CDR2 FQNEAQ (reference sequence). With 6 bases removed from V and 5 bases from J, the gap between germline ends came to 19 bases. Absent ophthalmopathy progression within 18 months defined stable Graves' hyperthyroidism. Used for diagnoses were clinical symptoms, serum thyroxine and TRAb, thyroid ultrasound and orbital computed tomography.

The sequenced sample consisted of blood. This clonotype originated in a woman younger than 35 with Graves' hyperthyroidism. This sequence joins TRBV7-9 and TRBJ1-4; D is perhaps TRBD1 (6 bases). DNA of the CDR3: TGTGCCAGCAGGCCCCGACCGGGACACAGGAATGAAAAACTGTTTTTT. Its translation is CASRPRPGHRNEKLFF.